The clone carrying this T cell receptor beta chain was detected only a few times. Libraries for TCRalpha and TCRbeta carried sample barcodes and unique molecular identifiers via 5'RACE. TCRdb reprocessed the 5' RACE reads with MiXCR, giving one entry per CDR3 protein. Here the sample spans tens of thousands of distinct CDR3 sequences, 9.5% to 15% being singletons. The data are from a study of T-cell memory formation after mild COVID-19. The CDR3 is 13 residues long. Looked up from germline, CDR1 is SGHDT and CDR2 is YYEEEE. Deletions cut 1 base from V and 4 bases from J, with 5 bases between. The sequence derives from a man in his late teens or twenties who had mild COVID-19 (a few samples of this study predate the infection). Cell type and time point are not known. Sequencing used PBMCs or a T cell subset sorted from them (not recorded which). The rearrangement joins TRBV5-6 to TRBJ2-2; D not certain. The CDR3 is CASSLRVTGELFF. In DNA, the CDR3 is TGTGCCAGCAGCTTGCGGGTCACCGGGGAGCTGTTTTTT.